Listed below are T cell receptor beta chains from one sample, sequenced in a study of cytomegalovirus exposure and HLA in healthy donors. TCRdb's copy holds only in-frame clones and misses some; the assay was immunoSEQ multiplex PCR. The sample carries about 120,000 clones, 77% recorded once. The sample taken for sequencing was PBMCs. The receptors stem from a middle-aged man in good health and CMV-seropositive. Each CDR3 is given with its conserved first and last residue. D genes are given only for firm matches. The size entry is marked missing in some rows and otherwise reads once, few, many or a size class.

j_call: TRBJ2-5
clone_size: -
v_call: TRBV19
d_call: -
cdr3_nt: TGTGCCAGTAGCACATCCTCCGGTCGGGGGCAAGAGACCCAGTACTTC
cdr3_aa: CASSTSSGRGQETQYF

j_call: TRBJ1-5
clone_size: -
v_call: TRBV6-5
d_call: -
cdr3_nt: TGTGCCAGCAGTTACTCGTCAGGGGTGGGGCAGCCCCAGCATTTT
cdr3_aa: CASSYSSGVGQPQHF

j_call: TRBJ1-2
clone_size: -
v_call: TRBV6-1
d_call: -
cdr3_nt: TGTGCCACGGAGGCCTATGGCTACACCTTC
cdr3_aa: CATEAYGYTF

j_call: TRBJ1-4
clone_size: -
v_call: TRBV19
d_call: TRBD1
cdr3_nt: TGTGCCAGCCGGACAGGAATTGGGGAAAAACTGTTTTTT
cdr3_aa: CASRTGIGEKLFF

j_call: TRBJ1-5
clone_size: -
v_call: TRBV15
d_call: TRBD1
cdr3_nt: TGTGCCACCAGCAGAGATCTCGGACAGGGCGGGGATAATCAGCCCCAGCATTTT
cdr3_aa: CATSRDLGQGGDNQPQHF

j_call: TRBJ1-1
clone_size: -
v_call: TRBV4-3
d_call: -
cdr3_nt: TGCGCCAGCAGCCAAGTTCCCCACAGGGCGGACACTGAAGCTTTCTTT
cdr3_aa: CASSQVPHRADTEAFF

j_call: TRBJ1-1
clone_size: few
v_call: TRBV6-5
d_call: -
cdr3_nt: TGTGCCAGCAGTTATTCGAGAAGTACTACTGAAGCTTTCTTT
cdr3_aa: CASSYSRSTTEAFF

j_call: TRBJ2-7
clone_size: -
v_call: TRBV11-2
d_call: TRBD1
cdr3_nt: TGTGCCAGCAGCTTAGAAAGGGGGCTGGCCTACGAGCAGTACTTC
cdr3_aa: CASSLERGLAYEQYF

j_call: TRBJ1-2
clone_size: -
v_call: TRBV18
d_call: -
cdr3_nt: TGTGCCAGCTCACCAGGTCAGGGGTTTGGCTACACCTTC
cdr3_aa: CASSPGQGFGYTF

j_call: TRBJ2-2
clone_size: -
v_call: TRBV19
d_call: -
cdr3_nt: TGTGCCAGTGGTGGTCCGGGGGAAGGAAGCACCGGGGAGCTGTTTTTT
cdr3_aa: CASGGPGEGSTGELFF

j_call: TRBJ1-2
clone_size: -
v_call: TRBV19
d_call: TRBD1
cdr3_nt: TGTGCCAGTAGCCTTCGGGGACAGGTGAATTATGGCTACACCTTC
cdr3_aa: CASSLRGQVNYGYTF

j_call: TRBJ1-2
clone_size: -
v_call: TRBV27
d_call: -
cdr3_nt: TGTGCCAGCAGTTTATTCCCGGACAGACCCGCTAACTATGGCTACACCTTC
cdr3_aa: CASSLFPDRPANYGYTF

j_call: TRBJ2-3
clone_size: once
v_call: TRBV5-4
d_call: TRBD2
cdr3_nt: TGTGCCAGCAGCCAGGAAATCGGACTAGCGGGGGGGACAGATACGCAGTATTTT
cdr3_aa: CASSQEIGLAGGTDTQYF

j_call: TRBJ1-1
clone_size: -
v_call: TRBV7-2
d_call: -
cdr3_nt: TGTGCCAGCAGCTTAGCCAGGATAAACACTGAAGCTTTCTTT
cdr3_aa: CASSLARINTEAFF

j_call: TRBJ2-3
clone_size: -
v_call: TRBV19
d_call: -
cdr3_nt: TGTGCCACCGAGGGAGATACGCAGTATTTT
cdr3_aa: CATEGDTQYF

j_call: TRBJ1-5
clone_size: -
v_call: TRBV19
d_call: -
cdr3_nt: TGTGCCAGTAGTAGAGGGATTAGCAATCAGCCCCAGCATTTT
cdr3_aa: CASSRGISNQPQHF

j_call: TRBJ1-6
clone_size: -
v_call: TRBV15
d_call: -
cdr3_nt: TGTGCCACCAGCAGAGATCGGGGGTCACCCCTCCACTTT
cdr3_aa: CATSRDRGSPLHF

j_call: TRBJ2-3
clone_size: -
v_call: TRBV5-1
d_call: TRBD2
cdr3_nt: TGCGCCAGCAGCTTCCTCGGACTAGACGCAGATACGCAGTATTTT
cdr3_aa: CASSFLGLDADTQYF

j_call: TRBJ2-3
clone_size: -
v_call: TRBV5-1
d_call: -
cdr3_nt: TGCGCCAGCAGCTTGGGGGCAGGGGGCACAGATACGCAGTATTTT
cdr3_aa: CASSLGAGGTDTQYF